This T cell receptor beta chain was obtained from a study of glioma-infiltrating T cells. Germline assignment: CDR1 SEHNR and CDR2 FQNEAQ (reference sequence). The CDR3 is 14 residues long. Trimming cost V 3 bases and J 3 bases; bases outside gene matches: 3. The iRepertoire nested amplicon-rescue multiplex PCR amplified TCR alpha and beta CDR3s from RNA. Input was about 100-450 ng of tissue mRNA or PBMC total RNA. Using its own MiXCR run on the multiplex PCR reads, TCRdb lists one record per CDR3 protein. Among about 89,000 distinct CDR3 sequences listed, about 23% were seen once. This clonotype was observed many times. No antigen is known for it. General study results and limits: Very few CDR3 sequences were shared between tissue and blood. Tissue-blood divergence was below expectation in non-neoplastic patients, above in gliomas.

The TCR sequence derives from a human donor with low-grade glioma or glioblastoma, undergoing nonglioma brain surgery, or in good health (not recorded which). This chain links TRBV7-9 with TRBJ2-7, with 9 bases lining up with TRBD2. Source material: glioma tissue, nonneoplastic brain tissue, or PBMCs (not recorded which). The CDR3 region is CASSFAREGYEQYF. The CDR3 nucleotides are TGTGCCAGCAGCTTCGCGCGGGAGGGCTACGAGCAGTACTTC.